The 13 T cell receptor beta chains below all came from one sample that was sequenced in a study of shared clonotypes between healthy human individuals. Generated by immunoSEQ multiplex PCR, the TCRdb table keeps only in-frame clones and is missing some. The sample includes about 1 million clones, approximately 68% of them seen just once. The sample consisted of memory CD4+ T cells sorted from blood. Subset here: CD45RA-negative fraction. All receptors derive from a man in his late teens or twenties in good health.

This chain connects TRBV9 to TRBJ2-5; D not certain. CDR3 length: 14 residues. Germline assignment: CDR1 SGDLS and CDR2 YYNGEE. The V end was cut by 0 bases, the J end by 0 bases, with 6 bases between. CDR3 nucleotide sequence: TGTGCCAGCAGCGTAGTGGGCAACCAAGAGACCCAGTACTTC. Translation gives CASSVVGNQETQYF.

The chain recombines TRBV7-8 with TRBJ1-5, with 9 bases fitting TRBD1. This CDR3 has 15 amino acids. From germline, CDR1 is SGHVS and CDR2 FQNEAQ. With 4 bases clipped from V and 6 bases from J, the junction kept 7 bases outside the gene matches. The DNA of the CDR3 is TGTGCCAGCAGCTCCGCAGGGACAGGGCCTCAGCCCCAGCATTTT. Its protein is CASSSAGTGPQPQHF.

V usage is TRBV7-2 and J usage is TRBJ2-1, with TRBD2 matching over 13 bases. This CDR3 is built from 17 residues. Losses at the gene ends were 2 bases for V and 7 bases for J; bases not matched to a gene: 8. Germline V gives CDR1 SGHTA, CDR2 FQGNSA. The CDR3 spells CASSLLAGTSGINEQFF. The CDR3 nucleotides are TGTGCCAGCAGCTTACTAGCTGGGACTAGCGGGATAAATGAGCAGTTCTTC.

The chain links TRBV14 to TRBJ1-2; TRBD1 aligns across 8 bases. The CDR3 sequence is 16 residues long. CDR1 and CDR2 (germline): SGHDN, FVKESK. The V segment lost 1 base and the J segment 4 bases; nucleotides outside the gene matches: 8. The DNA for the CDR3 is TGTGCCAGCAGCCAAGGAGGGACAGGAAAATTCTATGGCTACACCTTC. As protein: CASSQGGTGKFYGYTF.

The chain uses TRBV7-2 and TRBJ2-3; D gene uncertain. The V gene's germline CDR1 is SGHTA and CDR2 FQGNSA. Trimming pared 3 bases from V and 2 bases from J, leaving 9 bases between. The CDR3 runs to 14 residues. The CDR3 is CASSFPVPTDTQYF. In DNA form, the CDR3 reads TGTGCCAGCAGCTTCCCAGTTCCCACAGATACGCAGTATTTT.

This clone was detected only once. Other DNA sequences from this sample encode an identical CDR3 as well. The rearrangement joins TRBV5-8 to TRBJ1-5, with D uncertain. The germline V gene encodes CDR1 SGHTS and CDR2 YDEGEE. The CDR3 has 13 amino acids. Trimming shortened V by 1 base and J by 2 bases, and 4 bases separated the two germline ends. Here the CDR3 reads CASSLTGNQPQHF. The CDR3 coding sequence is TGTGCCAGCAGCTTGACAGGCAATCAGCCCCAGCATTTT.

The chain recombines TRBV7-8 with TRBJ2-4; no firm D call. This CDR3 contains 14 residues. Germline CDR1 is SGHVS and CDR2 is FQNEAQ. Trimming pared 0 bases from V and 3 bases from J, leaving 6 bases between. CDR3 in amino acids: CASSLAGSKNIQYF. DNA for the CDR3: TGTGCCAGCAGCTTAGCGGGCAGCAAAAACATTCAGTACTTC.

V and J are TRBV7-2 and TRBJ2-7; 7 positions agree with TRBD1. The CDR3 consists of 15 residues. Losses at the gene ends were 5 bases for V and 3 bases for J; bases not matched to a gene: 10. The germline V gene encodes CDR1 SGHTA and CDR2 FQGNSA. DNA of the CDR3: TGTGCCAGCAGCCCACCGGGACAGCGACACTACGAGCAGTACTTC. Its protein product is CASSPPGQRHYEQYF.

The V and J genes are TRBV18 and TRBJ2-7, with D unresolved. This CDR3 is built from 13 residues. The V gene's germline CDR1 is KGHSH and CDR2 LQKENI. The V end lost 0 bases, the J end lost 5 bases, and 8 bases lay between the germline ends. For the CDR3, the DNA is TGTGCCAGCTCACCACCGCTAAGGAACGAGCAGTACTTC. It is translated as CASSPPLRNEQYF.

The J gene is TRBJ2-1, the V gene TRBV9; 11 positions match TRBD1. Germline V gene data show CDR1 as SGDLS and CDR2 as YYNGEE. The CDR3 is 15 residues long. With V trimmed by 4 bases and J by 5 bases, 5 bases remained unmatched. The DNA of the CDR3 is TGTGCCAGCAGCACCGGGACAGGGGGGGACAATGAGCAGTTCTTC. This codes for CASSTGTGGDNEQFF.

This clone was detected once. The rearrangement links TRBV7-2 to TRBJ1-6; TRBD1 matches 9 bases. CDR3 length: 15 residues. Germline V gene sequence: CDR1 SGHTA, CDR2 FQGNSA. V was pared by 5 bases and J by 9 bases, with 8 bases of the junction left unmatched. CDR3 in amino acids: CASSPSGQGISPLHF. In DNA, the CDR3 is TGTGCCAGCAGCCCATCCGGACAGGGGATTTCACCCCTCCACTTT. Full variable domain (outside the CDR3, taken from reference TRBV7-2 and TRBJ1-6): GAGVSQSPSNKVTEKGKDVELRCDPISGHTALYWYRQSLGQGLEFLIYFQGNSAPDKSGLPSDRFSAERTGGSVSTLTIQRTQQEDSAVYLCASSPSGQGISPLHFGNGTRLTVT.

The chain recombines TRBV6-1 with TRBJ1-1, with D hard to call. The V gene lost 3 bases and the J gene lost 10 bases, with 12 bases spanning the gap. This CDR3 comprises 12 residues. In germline, CDR1 is MNHNS, CDR2 SASEGT. The CDR3 here is CASSDMGFLAFF. CDR3 bases: TGTGCCAGCAGTGATATGGGATTTCTAGCTTTCTTT.

The chain uses TRBV7-8 and TRBJ1-5, with 8 positions matching TRBD1. The CDR3 loop spans 16 amino acids. Germline-derived CDR1 and CDR2 are SGHVS and FQNEAQ. V dropped 1 base and J dropped 1; count of bases not matched to a gene: 3. In DNA, the CDR3 is TGTGCCAGCAGCTTAGTCAGGGGGCTAAGCAATCAGCCCCAGCATTTT. Protein sequence: CASSLVRGLSNQPQHF.